A few counts support the clone carrying this TCR beta chain. Antigen: not known. This sample was taken from a study of immune evolution from preneoplasia to lung adenocarcinoma. Study observations and caveats: Clonality was highest in normal lung, lower in later-stage lesions apparently.

H&E slides confirmed each diagnosis, reviewed by two pathologists independently. Repertoires were generated with immunoSEQ multiplex PCR, while TCRdb's copy carries only in-frame clones and drops some. The sample lists 2,000 or so clones; 65% to 90% were seen once. Between the trimmed V and J ends, which lost 1 base and 0 bases, there was a span of 7 bases. Looked up from germline, CDR1 is SGHRS and CDR2 is YFSETQ. The CDR3 totals 14 residues. The chain couples TRBV5-1 to TRBJ1-1, with unresolved D. The sample was FFPE adjacent normal lung tissue. The source of this sequence is a person aged 55 to 79 with lung adenocarcinoma. CDR3 in amino acids: CASSLFEMNTEAFF. CDR3 DNA: TGCGCCAGCAGCTTGTTCGAAATGAACACTGAAGCTTTCTTT.